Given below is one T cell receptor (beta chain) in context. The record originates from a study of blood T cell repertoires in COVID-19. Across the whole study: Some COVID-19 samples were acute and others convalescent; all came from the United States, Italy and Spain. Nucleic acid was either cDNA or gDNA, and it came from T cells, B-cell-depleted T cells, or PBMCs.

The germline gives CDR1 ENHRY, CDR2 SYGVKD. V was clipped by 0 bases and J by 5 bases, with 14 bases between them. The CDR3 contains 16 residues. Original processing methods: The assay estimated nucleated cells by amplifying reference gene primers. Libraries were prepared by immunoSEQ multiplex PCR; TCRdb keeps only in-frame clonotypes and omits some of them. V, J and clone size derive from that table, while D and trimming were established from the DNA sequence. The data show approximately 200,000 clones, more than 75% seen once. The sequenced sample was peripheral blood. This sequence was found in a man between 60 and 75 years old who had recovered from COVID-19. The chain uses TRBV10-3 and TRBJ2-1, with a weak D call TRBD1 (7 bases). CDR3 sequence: CAISESIAGGNNEQFF. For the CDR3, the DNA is TGTGCCATCAGTGAGTCGATTGCAGGGGGGAACAATGAGCAGTTCTTC.